This is a list of T cell receptor beta chains from one sample in a study of cytomegalovirus exposure and HLA in healthy donors. The data were produced by immunoSEQ multiplex PCR, yet TCRdb's version contains in-frame clones alone and is incomplete. In all, the sample yields around 150,000 clones. The sample comprised PBMCs. The receptors derive from a woman aged 60 to 75 in good health and CMV-seronegative. The CDR3 runs from the conserved cysteine through the conserved F or W. The D gene is left open where the match is weak.

TRBV23-1	.	TRBJ1-1	CASSPHSPNTEAFF	TGCGCCAGCAGTCCTCACTCACCGAACACTGAAGCTTTCTTT
TRBV9	.	TRBJ2-5	CASSPTGIAARETQYF	TGTGCCAGCAGCCCCACAGGAATAGCCGCACGCGAGACCCAGTACTTC
TRBV2	.	TRBJ1-4	CASMRRNNEKLFF	TGTGCCAGCATGAGGAGGAATAATGAAAAACTGTTTTTT
TRBV9	.	TRBJ2-2	CASSVAGLSTGELFF	TGTGCCAGCAGCGTAGCGGGTCTGAGCACCGGGGAGCTGTTTTTT
TRBV5-1	TRBD2	TRBJ2-3	CASSLWGLAGGPDTQYF	TGCGCCAGCAGCTTGTGGGGACTAGCGGGAGGGCCAGATACGCAGTATTTT
TRBV11-2	.	TRBJ1-2	CASSSSILRGTTYGYTF	TGTGCCAGCAGCTCGTCAATACTCAGGGGTACTACCTATGGCTACACCTTC
TRBV7-7	TRBD2	TRBJ2-1	CASSPGTSGKDEQFF	TGTGCCAGCAGCCCTGGGACTAGCGGGAAGGATGAGCAGTTCTTC
TRBV7-2	TRBD1	TRBJ1-4	CASSGTGNNEKLFF	TGTGCCAGCAGCGGGACAGGGAATAATGAAAAACTGTTTTTT
TRBV2	TRBD1	TRBJ2-2	CASRVLRGGWGQGVTPNTGELFF	TGTGCCAGCAGAGTCCTACGGGGAGGGTGGGGACAGGGGGTGACTCCGAACACCGGGGAGCTGTTTTTT
TRBV7-3	.	TRBJ2-2	CASSPALGPTNTGELFF	TGTGCCAGCAGCCCAGCATTGGGGCCTACGAACACCGGGGAGCTGTTTTTT
TRBV27	.	TRBJ1-3	CASSDSYSGNTIYF	TGTGCCAGCAGTGACAGCTACTCTGGAAACACCATATATTTT
TRBV7-9	TRBD2	TRBJ2-5	CASSLAVEREETQYF	TGTGCCAGCAGCTTAGCCGTCGAGCGGGAGGAGACCCAGTACTTC